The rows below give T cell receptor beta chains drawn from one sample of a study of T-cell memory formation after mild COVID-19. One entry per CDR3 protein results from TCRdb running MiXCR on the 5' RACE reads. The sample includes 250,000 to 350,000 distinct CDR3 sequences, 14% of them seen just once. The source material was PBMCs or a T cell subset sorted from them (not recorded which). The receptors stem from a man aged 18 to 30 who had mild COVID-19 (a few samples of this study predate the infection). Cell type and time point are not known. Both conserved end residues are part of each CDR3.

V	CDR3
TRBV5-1	CASSTPPTGVTGELFF
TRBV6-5	CASVGQGGNTIYF
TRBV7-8	CASSFRGSGGSYNEQFF
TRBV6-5	CASRTGGFAETQYF
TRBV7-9	CASSVGTGAGNTIYF
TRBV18	CASSPGADYGYTF
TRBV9	CASSVGTGGGQPQHF
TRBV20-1	CSASDRVDEQFF
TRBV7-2	CASSPGTVNQPQHF
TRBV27	CATHEQFF
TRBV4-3	CASSQETSGGPITDTQYF
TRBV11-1	CASSLSGSTAEAFF
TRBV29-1	CSAKRTVTYNEQFF
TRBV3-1	CASSQDGRVTNIQYF
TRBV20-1	CSARRRGVETQYF
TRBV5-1	CASSLPSGGTNEQFF
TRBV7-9	CASSRGQNYEQYF
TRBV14	CASSLHWEGGSEQFF
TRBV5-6	CASSLAGGIYGYTF
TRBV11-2	CASSLGGGADTQYF
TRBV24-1	CATSEEYRDTRPSGANVLTF
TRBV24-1	CATSDHSDSGARAATQYF